This T cell receptor (beta chain) stems from a study of OX40 agonist ivuxolimab in advanced cancers. TCRdb's copy holds only in-frame clones and misses some; the assay was immunoSEQ multiplex PCR. The sample records about 68,000 clones, roughly 82% being singletons. To note about this clone: The antigen is unknown.

Study outcomes and limitations: CD4+ T cells averaged fewer expanded clones than CD8+ T cells. It was not determined which antigens were specifically recognized by the peripheral T cells that had undergone clonal expansion.

The source of this sequence is an adult with an advanced solid tumor such as melanoma, head and neck, liver or kidney cancer. The sequencing used CD4+ or CD8+ T cells sorted from blood, collected in a trial of the OX40 agonist ivuxolimab.

The CDR3: CASSLVQSTDTQYF. CDR3 DNA: TGTGCCAGCAGCTTAGTCCAATCCACAGATACGCAGTATTTT. The gene calls are TRBV7-9 and TRBJ2-3; D gene unclear. CDR1 is SEHNR, CDR2 FQNEAQ, per germline (reference sequence). There are 14 residues in the CDR3. The V end lost 1 base, the J end lost 2 bases, and 7 bases lay between the germline ends.